A selection of T cell receptor beta chains follows, all from one sample in a study of post-analysis software for immune sequencing data. TCRdb re-called the PCR reads through MiXCR, storing one row per CDR3 protein. This sample has approximately 440,000 distinct CDR3 sequences; 45% occur once, and the top ten carry over 10%. Sequences were obtained from blood. These receptors were obtained from a girl aged 5 to 17 with multiple sclerosis. CDR3s include the opening cysteine and the closing phenylalanine or tryptophan. A D gene is named only where the DNA matches it firmly. Size is stated for part of the rows, as once, few or many counts, or as a class when the clone is expanded.

abundance	v_gene	j_gene	d_gene	CDR3nt	CDR3aa
-	TRBV2	TRBJ1-2	TRBD1	TGTGCCAGCAGTGACCGGGACAGCCCTAACTATGGCTACACCTTC	CASSDRDSPNYGYTF
-	TRBV5-1	TRBJ2-7	-	TGCGCCAGCAGCTTGGAACCTTCACTAGTCCGCGAGCAGTACTTC	CASSLEPSLVREQYF
-	TRBV12-3/TRBV12-4	TRBJ1-1	-	TGTGCCAGCAGTTTAGTCCCAGGGGTAGTAGAAGCTTTCTTT	CASSLVPGVVEAFF
few	TRBV10-2	TRBJ2-1	TRBD2	TGCGCCAGCAGTGAGTTACTAGCGGGAGAGAATGAGCAGTTCTTC	CASSELLAGENEQFF
many	TRBV12-3/TRBV12-4	TRBJ2-5	TRBD1	TGTGCCAGCAGTTCCCCCGGGACAGGGTGGGGACAAGAGACCCAGTACTTC	CASSSPGTGWGQETQYF
-	TRBV5-5	TRBJ1-1	TRBD1	TGTGCCAGCAGCTCCGGACAGGGAGCTTCTGAAGCTTTCTTT	CASSSGQGASEAFF
few	TRBV20-1	TRBJ2-7	-	TGCAGTGCTAGAGTTATAAGGGGTTACGAGCAGTACTTC	CSARVIRGYEQYF
-	TRBV28	TRBJ2-4	-	TGTGCCAGCAGTAGACGGTTACGAGCCAAAAACATTCAGTACTTC	CASSRRLRAKNIQYF
-	TRBV5-1	TRBJ2-6	TRBD2	TGCGCCGGCAGCTTGCTCCTAGCGGGAGGTGGGGCCAACGTCCTGACTTTC	CAGSLLLAGGGANVLTF
-	TRBV28	TRBJ2-4	TRBD2	TGTGCCAGCAGTCTCCTTAGGTTAGCGGGAGGACACAAAAACATTCAGTACTTC	CASSLLRLAGGHKNIQYF
many	TRBV7-2	TRBJ2-1	TRBD2	TGTGCCAGCAGCCTAGCGGTCTCCTACAATGAGCAGTTCTTC	CASSLAVSYNEQFF
-	TRBV10-3	TRBJ1-1	-	TGTGCCATCAGTGAGTCGGGAGGTCGGGCCACTGAAGCTTTCTTT	CAISESGGRATEAFF
-	TRBV20-1	TRBJ2-3	TRBD2	TGCAGTGCTAGGGGGAGACTAGCGATGTATTTT	CSARGRLAMYF
-	TRBV28	TRBJ1-1	TRBD1	TGTGCCACCGACAGGGGTGCGAACACTGAAGCTTTCTTT	CATDRGANTEAFF
few	TRBV6-6	TRBJ2-5	TRBD2	TGTGCCAGCAGTTACGTACCGGGAGGGAGGGAGACCCAGTACTTC	CASSYVPGGRETQYF
many	TRBV29-1	TRBJ1-2	-	TGCAGCGTTGATGGTCAGAGGTATGGCTACACCTTC	CSVDGQRYGYTF
-	TRBV7-9	TRBJ2-7	TRBD1	TGTGCCAGCAGCGCCGCAGGGACAGGGGCCCACGAGCAGTACTTC	CASSAAGTGAHEQYF
once	TRBV18	TRBJ1-2	TRBD1	TGTGCCAGCTCTAGGGACAGGGGCTGGTATGGCTACACCTTC	CASSRDRGWYGYTF
few	TRBV24-1	TRBJ2-5	-	TGTGCCACCAGTGATCGTACGGTTGGCAGGACCCAGTACTTC	CATSDRTVGRTQYF
few	TRBV9	TRBJ2-5	-	TGTGCCAGCAGCGTAGATACCGGAGAGACCCAGTACTTC	CASSVDTGETQYF
few	TRBV12-3/TRBV12-4	TRBJ2-7	TRBD2	TGTGCCAGCAGTCCAAGGACTAGCGGGAGCTCCTACGAGCAGTACTTC	CASSPRTSGSSYEQYF
-	TRBV6-2/TRBV6-3	TRBJ2-1	-	TGTGCCAGCAGTTATTCGGGCAATGAGCAGTTCTTC	CASSYSGNEQFF
-	TRBV7-2	TRBJ2-3	TRBD2	TGTGCCAGCAGAATAGCGGGAGAGGCGGATACGCAGTATTTT	CASRIAGEADTQYF
-	TRBV28	TRBJ1-4	-	TGTGCCAGCAGTTTCGGAAGGAATGAAAAACTGTTTTTT	CASSFGRNEKLFF